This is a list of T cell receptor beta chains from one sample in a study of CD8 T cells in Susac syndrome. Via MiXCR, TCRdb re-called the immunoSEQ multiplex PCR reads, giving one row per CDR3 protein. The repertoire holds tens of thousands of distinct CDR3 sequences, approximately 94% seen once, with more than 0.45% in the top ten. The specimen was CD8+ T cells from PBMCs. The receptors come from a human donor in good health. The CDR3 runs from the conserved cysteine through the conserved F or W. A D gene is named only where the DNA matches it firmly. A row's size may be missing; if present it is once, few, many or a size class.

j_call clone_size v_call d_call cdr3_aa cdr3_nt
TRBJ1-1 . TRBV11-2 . CASSYGIEAFF TGTGCCAGCAGTTACGGAATTGAAGCTTTCTTT
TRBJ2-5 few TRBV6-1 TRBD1 CASEETGGVETQYF TGTGCCAGTGAAGAAACAGGGGGTGTAGAGACCCAGTACTTC
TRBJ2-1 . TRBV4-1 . CASSPQTGSNEQFF TGCGCCAGCAGCCCCCAAACCGGGAGCAATGAGCAGTTCTTC
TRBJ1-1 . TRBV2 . CASSDQGPTEAFF TGTGCCAGCAGCGATCAGGGACCCACTGAAGCTTTCTTT
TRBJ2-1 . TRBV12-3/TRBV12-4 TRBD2 CASSFTSGMNEQFF TGTGCCAGCAGTTTTACTAGCGGTATGAATGAGCAGTTCTTC
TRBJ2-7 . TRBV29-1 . CSVGRYSSYEQYF TGCAGCGTTGGAAGGTACAGCTCCTACGAGCAGTACTTC
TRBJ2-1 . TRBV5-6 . CASSLGRGYNEQFF TGTGCCAGCAGCTTGGGCAGGGGATACAATGAGCAGTTCTTC
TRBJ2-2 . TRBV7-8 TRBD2 CASSLKEMGLADTGELFF TGTGCCAGCAGCCTAAAAGAAATGGGACTAGCGGACACCGGGGAGCTGTTTTTT
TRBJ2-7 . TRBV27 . CASGYYEQYF TGTGCCAGCGGTTACTACGAGCAGTACTTC
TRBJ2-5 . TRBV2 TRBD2 CASSDGTSSGTQYF TGTGCCAGCAGTGATGGGACTAGTTCGGGGACCCAGTACTTC
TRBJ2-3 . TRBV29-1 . CSVEARIWGAGADTQYF TGCAGCGTTGAAGCCCGCATATGGGGGGCAGGGGCAGATACGCAGTATTTT
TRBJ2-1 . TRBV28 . CASSRRGSGYNEQFF TGTGCCAGCAGCCGCCGTGGTAGCGGCTACAATGAGCAGTTCTTC
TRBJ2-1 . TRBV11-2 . CASSLDLSSYNEQFF TGTGCCAGCAGCTTAGACTTGAGCTCCTACAATGAGCAGTTCTTC
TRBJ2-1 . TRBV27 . CASSSRAGPVLFF TGTGCCAGCAGTTCGAGGGCGGGACCCGTCCTGTTCTTC
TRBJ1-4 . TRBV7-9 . CASSFGARREKLFF TGTGCCAGCAGCTTCGGGGCGCGGAGAGAAAAACTGTTTTTT
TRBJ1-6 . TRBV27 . CASSSPGASPLHF TGTGCCAGCAGTTCCCCAGGGGCTTCACCCCTCCACTTT
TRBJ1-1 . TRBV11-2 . CASSLNRAEAFF TGTGCCAGCAGCCTTAACAGGGCTGAAGCTTTCTTT
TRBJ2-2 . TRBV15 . CAATANTGELFF TGTGCCGCGACAGCTAACACCGGGGAGCTGTTTTTT
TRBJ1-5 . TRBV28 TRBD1 CASAQGLGQPQHF TGTGCCAGCGCACAGGGGTTAGGTCAGCCCCAGCATTTT
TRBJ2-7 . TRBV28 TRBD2 CASRDPSGHPYEQYF TGTGCCAGCAGAGACCCTAGCGGCCACCCCTACGAGCAGTACTTC
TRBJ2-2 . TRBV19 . CASSPGAPATGELFF TGTGCCAGCAGTCCAGGGGCGCCAGCCACCGGGGAGCTGTTTTTT
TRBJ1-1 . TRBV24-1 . CATQTNTEAFF TGTGCCACACAGACGAACACTGAAGCTTTCTTT
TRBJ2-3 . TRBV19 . CASSIGYISPDTQYF TGTGCCAGTAGTATTGGATACATCTCTCCAGATACGCAGTATTTT
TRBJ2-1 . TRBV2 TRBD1 CASSDPGTGDYNEQFF TGTGCCAGCAGTGACCCCGGGACAGGGGATTACAATGAGCAGTTCTTC
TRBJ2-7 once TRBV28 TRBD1 CASSQTRMRGPKDEQYF TGTGCCAGCAGTCAGACCCGGATGAGGGGGCCTAAGGACGAGCAGTACTTC
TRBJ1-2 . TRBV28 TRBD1 CASSLPRQGVTNYGYTF TGTGCCAGCAGTTTGCCCAGACAGGGGGTGACGAACTATGGCTACACCTTC
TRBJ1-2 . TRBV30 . CAWSVQPPPYGYTF TGTGCCTGGAGTGTACAGCCTCCGCCTTATGGCTACACCTTC
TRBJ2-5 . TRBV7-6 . CASSSGRGAAETQYF TGTGCCAGCAGCTCGGGACGGGGGGCAGCGGAGACCCAGTACTTC
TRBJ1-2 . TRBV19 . CASSIGAAVYGYTF TGTGCCAGTAGTATAGGGGCGGCAGTCTATGGCTACACCTTC
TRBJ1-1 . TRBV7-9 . CASSLGPGPAFF TGTGCCAGCAGCTTAGGCCCAGGGCCAGCTTTCTTT
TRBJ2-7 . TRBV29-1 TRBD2 CSAGTSGRPYEQYF TGCAGCGCCGGGACTAGCGGGAGACCCTACGAGCAGTACTTC
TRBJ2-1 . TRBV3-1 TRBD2 CASSHRLAGGRNEQFF TGTGCCAGCAGCCACCGACTAGCGGGAGGTCGGAATGAGCAGTTCTTC
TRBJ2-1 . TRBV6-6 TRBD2 CASSYETSGRAGEQFF TGTGCCAGCAGTTACGAGACTAGCGGGAGAGCGGGTGAGCAGTTCTTC
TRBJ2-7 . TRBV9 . CASSADISYEQYF TGTGCCAGCAGCGCAGATATAAGCTACGAGCAGTACTTC
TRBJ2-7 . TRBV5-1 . CASSPGRQVPSYEQYF TGCGCCAGCAGCCCAGGAAGACAGGTGCCCTCCTACGAGCAGTACTTC
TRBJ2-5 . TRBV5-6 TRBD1 CASSYGTVPETQYF TGTGCCAGCAGTTATGGGACAGTTCCGGAGACCCAGTACTTC
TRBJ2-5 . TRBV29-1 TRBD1 CSVLTGVQETQYF TGCAGCGTTCTGACAGGGGTGCAGGAGACCCAGTACTTC
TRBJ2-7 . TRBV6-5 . CASSVSGGTYEQYF TGTGCCAGCAGTGTCTCCGGTGGTACCTACGAGCAGTACTTC
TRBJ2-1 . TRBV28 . CASSFTITGTNEQFF TGTGCCAGCAGTTTCACCATAACTGGAACCAATGAGCAGTTCTTC
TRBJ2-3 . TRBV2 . CASSEVWGADTQYF TGTGCCAGCAGTGAAGTCTGGGGCGCAGATACGCAGTATTTT
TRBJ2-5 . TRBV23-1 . CASSPSLNYKSQETQYF TGCGCCAGCAGTCCCTCCCTTAACTACAAAAGCCAAGAGACCCAGTACTTC
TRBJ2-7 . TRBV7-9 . CASSYETVLISPEQYF TGTGCCAGCAGCTATGAGACGGTTTTGATTTCTCCCGAGCAGTACTTC
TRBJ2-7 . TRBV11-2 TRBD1 CASSFGQGDYEQYF TGTGCCAGCAGCTTCGGACAGGGGGACTACGAGCAGTACTTC
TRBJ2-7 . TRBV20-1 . CSFGEQYF TGCAGTTTCGGCGAGCAGTACTTC
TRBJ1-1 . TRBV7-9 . CASSPTGPNTEAFF TGTGCCAGCAGCCCCACCGGACCGAACACTGAAGCTTTCTTT